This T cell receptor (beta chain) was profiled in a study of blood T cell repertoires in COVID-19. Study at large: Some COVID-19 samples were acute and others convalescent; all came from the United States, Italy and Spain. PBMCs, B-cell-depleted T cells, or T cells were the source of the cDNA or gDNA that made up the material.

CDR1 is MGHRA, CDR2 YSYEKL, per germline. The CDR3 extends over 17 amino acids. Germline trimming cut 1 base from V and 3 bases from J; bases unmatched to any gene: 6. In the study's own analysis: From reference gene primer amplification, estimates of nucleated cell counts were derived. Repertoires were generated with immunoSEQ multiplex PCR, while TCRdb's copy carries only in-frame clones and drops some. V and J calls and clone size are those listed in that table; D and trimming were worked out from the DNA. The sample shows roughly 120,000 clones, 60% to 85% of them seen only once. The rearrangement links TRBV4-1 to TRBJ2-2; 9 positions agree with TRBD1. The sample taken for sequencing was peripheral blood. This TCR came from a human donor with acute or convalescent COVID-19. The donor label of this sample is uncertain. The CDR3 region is CASSQAPGQGYTGELFF. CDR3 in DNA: TGCGCCAGCAGCCAAGCCCCGGGACAGGGTTACACCGGGGAGCTGTTTTTT.